These 18 T cell receptor beta chains were sequenced from one sample in a study of cytomegalovirus exposure and HLA in healthy donors (dated by TCRdb to 2016 to 2017). Libraries came from the immunoSEQ multiplex PCR assay. A mixture of 60 forward primers for TCR Vbeta segments and 13 reverse primers for TCR Jbeta segments was used in the multiplex PCR. Held by TCRdb, this immuneACCESS table contains in-frame sequences only and omits some clones. Under half of the omission traces to an unresolved V gene where checked; the cause of the rest is unknown. The sample records about 120,000 clones, about 80% of which are singletons. The ten most abundant clones make up roughly 9.3% of the sample. Sequencing was done on a sample of PBMCs. The source is a woman aged 45-65 years in good health and CMV-seropositive.

This clone occurred a few times. The chain carries TRBV19 and TRBJ1-6; D unclear. V was clipped by 3 bases and J by 5 bases, with 11 bases between them. The CDR3 loop spans 15 amino acids. The germline V gene has CDR1 LNHDA and CDR2 SQIVND (reference sequence). The CDR3 sequence is CASSILGDHNSPLHF. The DNA for the CDR3 is TGTGCCAGTAGTATTTTAGGAGACCATAATTCACCCCTCCACTTT.

In its sample, this clone was seen a few times. CDR3 region: CASSVTSGNADTQYF. CDR3 nucleotides: TGTGCCAGCAGCGTGACTAGCGGGAACGCAGATACGCAGTATTTT. The V call is TRBV9, the J call TRBJ2-3, with 11 bases aligning to TRBD2. This CDR3 is 15 amino acids long. Trimming cost V 2 bases and J 4 bases; bases outside gene matches: 3. Germline V gene data show CDR1 as SGDLS and CDR2 as YYNGEE. Based on the CDR3 plus reference TRBV9 and TRBJ2-3, the full variable domain is DSGVTQTPKHLITATGQRVTLRCSPRSGDLSVYWYQQSLDQGLQFLIQYYNGEERAKGNILERFSAQQFPDLHSELNLSSLELGDSALYFCASSVTSGNADTQYFGPGTRLTVL.

The V and J genes are TRBV7-9 and TRBJ2-3; 9 positions agree with TRBD2. Germline CDR1 and CDR2: SEHNR and FQNEAQ (reference sequence). Losses at the gene ends were 2 bases for V and 0 bases for J; bases not matched to a gene: 9. This CDR3 contains 18 residues. The CDR3 region is CASSLRLAAGGSTDTQYF. The CDR3 region has the DNA TGTGCCAGCAGCTTAAGACTAGCGGCGGGGGGAAGCACAGATACGCAGTATTTT.

This clone was recorded a few times. The chain employs TRBV7-2 and TRBJ2-2; D not resolved. Germline-derived CDR1 and CDR2 are SGHTA and FQGNSA. Trimming pared 5 bases from V and 0 bases from J, leaving 10 bases between. CDR3 length: 15 amino acids. Here the CDR3 reads CASSTRSANTGELFF. The CDR3 region has the DNA TGTGCCAGCAGCACTCGGAGCGCGAACACCGGGGAGCTGTTTTTT.

The chain combines TRBV1 with TRBJ2-5; TRBD1 is the table's D call and was not checked against the DNA. TRBV1 is a known pseudogene. This CDR3 has 14 amino acids. The CDR3 loop is CTSSHSTGEETQYF. CDR3 bases: TGCACCAGCAGCCACTCGACAGGGGAAGAGACCCAGTACTTC.

V usage is TRBV11-2 and J usage is TRBJ2-7; possible D gene TRBD2, 5 bases. CDR3 length: 12 residues. In germline, CDR1 is SGHAT, CDR2 FQNNGV. The ends were cut back, 4 bases at V and 4 bases at J, with 8 bases in the middle. The CDR3 nucleotides read TGTGCCAGCAGCTCGGACTGGTACGAGCAGTACTTC. It codes for CASSSDWYEQYF.

V and J are TRBV10-3 and TRBJ2-7; D is uncertain. Germline CDR1 and CDR2: ENHRY and SYGVKD. The CDR3 is 12 residues long. V gave up 6 bases and J gave up 3 bases, with 9 bases separating them. The CDR3 sequence: CAISPTVYEQYF. DNA for the CDR3: TGTGCCATCAGCCCCACGGTCTACGAGCAGTACTTC.

This clone has more than one count but fewer than ten. The chain couples TRBV4-1 to TRBJ1-5; 7 bases match TRBD1. The ends lost 8 bases at V and 5 bases at J; junction bases unmatched: 9. Germline-derived CDR1 and CDR2 are MGHRA and YSYEKL. The CDR3 totals 14 residues. The DNA for the CDR3 is TGCGCCAGCGGCCGACCTCAGGGGGATCAGCCCCAGCATTTT. It yields the protein CASGRPQGDQPQHF.

The chain joins TRBV29-1 to TRBJ1-2; 12 positions agree with TRBD1. V dropped 4 bases and J dropped 6; count of bases not matched to a gene: 3. The CDR3 totals 13 residues. Per germline, CDR1 SQVTM and CDR2 ANQGSEA. CDR3 amino acids: CSVAGTGGHGYTF. DNA for the CDR3: TGCAGCGTTGCAGGGACAGGGGGCCATGGCTACACCTTC.

The genes are TRBV18 and TRBJ1-3; D is possibly TRBD1 (6 bases). Germline-derived CDR1 and CDR2 are KGHSH and LQKENI. Between the trimmed V and J ends, which lost 2 bases and 0 bases, there was a span of 14 bases. The length of the CDR3 is 17 residues. The CDR3 is CASSPTDSQSSGNTIYF. The CDR3 DNA is TGTGCCAGCTCACCAACGGACAGCCAGAGCTCTGGAAACACCATATATTTT.

The V gene is TRBV11-3, the J gene TRBJ2-1, with TRBD2 matching 8 bases. V dropped 5 bases and J dropped 10; count of bases not matched to a gene: 10. Germline V gene lookup returns CDR1 SGHNT and CDR2 YENEEA. This CDR3 region has 14 residues. This CDR3 reads CASSLVGGGREQFF. CDR3 nucleotide sequence: TGTGCCAGCAGCCTCGTCGGGGGGGGCAGGGAGCAGTTCTTC. The full variable domain, with the rest looked up from reference TRBV11-3 and TRBJ2-1, is EAGVVQSPRYKIIEKKQPVAFWCNPISGHNTLYWYLQNLGQGPELLIRYENEEAVDDSQLPKDRFSAERLKGVDSTLKIQPAELGDSAVYLCASSLVGGGREQFFGPGTRLTVL.

The chain links TRBV7-8 to TRBJ1-1; D unclear. Looked up from germline, CDR1 is SGHVS and CDR2 is FQNEAQ. The CDR3 contains 13 residues. The germline V and J ends were trimmed by 5 bases and 4 bases, with 11 bases remaining between them. CDR3 sequence: CASSPRQLTEAFF. CDR3 DNA: TGTGCCAGCAGCCCCCGACAACTCACTGAAGCTTTCTTT. Together with reference TRBV7-8 and TRBJ1-1, the CDR3 gives the full variable domain: GAGVSQSPRYKVAKRGQDVALRCDPISGHVSLFWYQQALGQGPEFLTYFQNEAQLDKSGLPSDRFFAERPEGSVSTLKIQRTQQEDSAVYLCASSPRQLTEAFFGQGTRLTVV.

The V call is TRBV5-4, the J call TRBJ2-7; TRBD2 matches at 8 bases. This CDR3 is 15 amino acids long. V trimming: 4 bases; J trimming: 6 bases; junction bases outside the gene matches: 12. The germline V gene has CDR1 SGHNT and CDR2 YYREEE (reference sequence). CDR3 nucleotide sequence: TGTGCCAGCAGCCGGTTGGGACTAGAGGGGGGCGAGCAGTACTTC. Encoded protein: CASSRLGLEGGEQYF.

This clone was seen a few times. The genes are TRBV20-1 and TRBJ2-5; D call uncertain. CDR1 DFQATT and CDR2 SNEGSKA come from the germline V gene (reference sequence). The V gene lost 6 bases and the J gene lost 6 bases, with 8 bases spanning the gap. The CDR3 spans 10 residues. CDR3 DNA: TGCAGTGCAAAGCGCAAGACCCAGTACTTC. Its translation is CSAKRKTQYF.

In its sample, this clone was seen a few times. The rearrangement joins TRBV6-6 to TRBJ2-3, with 12 bases fitting TRBD2. The V gene end was trimmed by 6 bases and the J gene end by 4 bases; junction bases not matched to a gene: 5. This CDR3 has 15 amino acids. CDR1 MNHNY and CDR2 SVGAGI come from the germline V gene (reference sequence). CDR3 coding DNA: TGTGCCAGCAGGGCGGGACTAGCGGGCTCAGATACGCAGTATTTT. Its translation is CASRAGLAGSDTQYF.

V gene TRBV30 combines with J gene TRBJ2-5; D not certain. The DNA end is a closer match to TRBJ2-7, so the J assignment may be wrong. The CDR3 length is 13 residues. The germline gives CDR1 GTSNPN, CDR2 SVGIG (reference sequence). The CDR3 spells CAWTRGGPYEQYF. CDR3 nucleotides: TGTGCCTGGACCCGAGGTGGTCCTTACGAGCAGTACTTC.

The chain links TRBV18 to TRBJ2-3; D might be TRBD2 (6 bases). With 6 bases removed from V and 2 bases from J, the gap between germline ends came to 12 bases. The CDR3 consists of 14 residues. Germline-derived CDR1 and CDR2 are KGHSH and LQKENI. This CDR3 reads CASSRERATDTQYF. The CDR3, as DNA: TGTGCCAGCTCCCGCGAGCGGGCCACAGATACGCAGTATTTT.

The V call is TRBV27, the J call TRBJ2-7; 8 positions match TRBD2. The CDR3 sequence is 14 residues long. Germline loops: CDR1 MNHEY, CDR2 SMNVEV (reference sequence). J gave up 2 bases and V 5 bases, and 5 bases lay outside the gene matches. CDR3 region: CASSAAGGTYEQYF. The DNA for the CDR3 is TGTGCCAGCAGTGCGGCGGGGGGAACCTACGAGCAGTACTTC.